This T cell receptor beta chain was obtained from a study of blood T cell repertoires in COVID-19. Whole-study context: Material from acute and convalescent COVID-19 was sourced from the United States, Italy and Spain. Nucleic acid was either cDNA or gDNA, and it came from T cells, B-cell-depleted T cells, or PBMCs.

As originally analysed: The assay estimated nucleated cells by amplifying reference gene primers. Repertoires were generated with immunoSEQ multiplex PCR, while TCRdb's copy carries only in-frame clones and drops some. That table furnishes V, J and clone size, whereas the DNA furnished D and trimming. The sample gives about 250,000 clones, approximately 86% of which show up once; 1.6% is in the top ten. V lost 4 bases to trimming and J lost 4 bases; unmatched junction nucleotides: 1. The CDR3 has 13 amino acids. Germline V gene data show CDR1 as SNHLY and CDR2 as FYNNEI. Material: peripheral blood. The TCR sequence derives from a woman in her fifties or sixties who had recovered from COVID-19. The rearrangement uses TRBV2 and TRBJ1-3; 7 bases match TRBD1. The CDR3 nucleotides read TGTGCCAGCAGTGTGGACAGGGGAAACACCATATATTTT. Its translation is CASSVDRGNTIYF.